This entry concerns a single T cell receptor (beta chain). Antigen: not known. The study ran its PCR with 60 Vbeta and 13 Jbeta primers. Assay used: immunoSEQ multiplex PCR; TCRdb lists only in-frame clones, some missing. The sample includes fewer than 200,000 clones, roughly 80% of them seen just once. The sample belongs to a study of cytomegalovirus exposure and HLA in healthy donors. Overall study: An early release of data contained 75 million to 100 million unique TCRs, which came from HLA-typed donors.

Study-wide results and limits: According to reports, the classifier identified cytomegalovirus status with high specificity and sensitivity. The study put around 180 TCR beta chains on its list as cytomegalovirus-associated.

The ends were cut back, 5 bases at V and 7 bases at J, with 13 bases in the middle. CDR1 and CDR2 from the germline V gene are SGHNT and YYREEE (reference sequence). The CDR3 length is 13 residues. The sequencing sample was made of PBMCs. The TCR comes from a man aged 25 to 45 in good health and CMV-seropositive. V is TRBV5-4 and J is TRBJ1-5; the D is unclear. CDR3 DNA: TGTGCCAGCAGTTGGGGAGGGTCCCAGCCCCAGCATTTT. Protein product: CASSWGGSQPQHF.